This T cell receptor beta chain was retrieved from a study of blood T cells in healthy people across ages. With a J-beta primer mix and a sample-barcoded 5' primer, a second PCR ran 7 to 11 cycles. TCRdb itself ran the 5' RACE reads through MiXCR, one entry per CDR3 protein. Among about 640,000 distinct CDR3 sequences listed, under 30% were seen once. This clonotype was detected many times. V shed 0 bases and J shed 3 bases, with 2 bases lying between them. Germline assignment: CDR1 LGHDT and CDR2 YNNKEL (reference sequence). There are 12 residues in the CDR3. V gene TRBV3-1 combines with J gene TRBJ1-2; the D is unclear. This TCR came from a woman older than 75 in good health. Sequenced: blood. The DNA of the CDR3 is TGTGCCAGCAGCCAAGATCACTATGGCTACACCTTC. Its translation: CASSQDHYGYTF. The full variable domain, completed using reference TRBV3-1 and TRBJ1-2, is DTAVSQTPKYLVTQMGNDKSIKCEQNLGHDTMYWYKQDSKKFLKIMFSYNNKELIINETVPNRFSPKSPDKAHLNLHINSLELGDSAVYFCASSQDHYGYTFGSGTRLTVV.